Described below is a single TCR beta chain sequence and its context. The CDR3 covers 15 residues. V was shortened by 7 bases and J by 3 bases, with 13 bases between the two germline ends. Germline V gene data show CDR1 as LGHDT and CDR2 as YNNKEL (reference sequence). The protocol was immunoSEQ multiplex PCR, while the TCRdb copy is restricted to in-frame clones and leaves out a portion. The sample carries 150,000 to 200,000 clones, around 79% recorded once. The sample comes from a study of blood T cell repertoires in COVID-19. Looking at the study overall: PBMCs, B-cell-depleted T cells, or T cells provided the cDNA or gDNA that made up the material.

The genes are TRBV3-1 (or the pseudogene TRBV3-2) and TRBJ2-6; tentative D call: TRBD2 (5 bases). This sequence originates from a man aged 55 to 70 with active or convalescent COVID-19. The specimen sequenced was peripheral blood. The CDR3 coding sequence is TGTGCCAGCACCCCAGTCGGAGGTGGGGCCAACGTCCTGACTTTC. It encodes CASTPVGGGANVLTF.